Each of the 13 T cell receptor beta chains below was sequenced from the same sample in a study of control samples from healthy donors and cancer patients. Using immunoSEQ multiplex PCR, the repertoire was profiled, and TCRdb retains in-frame clones only, with some absent. The sample data list roughly 200,000 clones. The sample taken for sequencing was blood. These receptor sequences come from a woman aged 25 to 39 in good health.

This chain connects TRBV7-2 to TRBJ2-7; either TRBD1 or TRBD2 may supply D (6 bases each). The CDR3 is made up of 16 amino acids. Germline CDR1 reads SGHTA; CDR2 reads FQGNSA. V shed 5 bases and J shed 0 bases, with 17 bases lying between them. CDR3 bases: TGTGCCAGCAGCCCGCGACGTTCGGGGGCCTCCTACGAGCAGTACTTC. It codes for CASSPRRSGASYEQYF.

The rearrangement joins TRBV5-8 to TRBJ2-1; D remains unclear. Trimming shortened V by 7 bases and J by 4 bases, and 15 bases separated the two germline ends. The germline V gene has CDR1 SGHTS and CDR2 YDEGEE. The CDR3 runs 14 residues. CDR3 in amino acids: CASAHSPRYNEQFF. Written as DNA, the CDR3 is TGTGCCAGCGCCCATTCCCCACGGTACAATGAGCAGTTCTTC.

This chain joins TRBV28 and TRBJ1-1, with a weak D call TRBD1 (6 bases). V gave up 6 bases and J gave up 5 bases, with 16 bases separating them. Per the germline V gene, CDR1 is MDHEN and CDR2 is SYDVKM. The CDR3 spans 14 residues. The CDR3 sequence: CASSSGQLITEAFF. CDR3 nucleotide sequence: TGTGCCAGCAGCTCCGGACAGTTGATTACTGAAGCTTTCTTT. The whole variable domain, remainder taken from reference TRBV28 and TRBJ1-1, is DVKVTQSSRYLVKRTGEKVFLECVQDMDHENMFWYRQDPGLGLRLIYFSYDVKMKEKGDIPEGYSVSREKKERFSLILESASTNQTSMYLCASSSGQLITEAFFGQGTRLTVV.

V and J are TRBV7-8 and TRBJ1-1; D is undetermined. V was trimmed by 4 bases and J by 0 bases, leaving 9 bases between them. Germline V gene data show CDR1 as SGHVS and CDR2 as FQNEAQ. The CDR3 runs to 14 residues. The CDR3 nucleotides are TGTGCCAGCAGCTCCGGACGGTTGAACACTGAAGCTTTCTTT. Protein: CASSSGRLNTEAFF.

The chain carries TRBV19 and TRBJ2-1, with 8 nucleotides matching TRBD1. This CDR3 is built from 14 residues. Germline V gene lookup returns CDR1 LNHDA and CDR2 SQIVND (reference sequence). J gave up 6 bases and V 5 bases, and 6 bases lay outside the gene matches. The CDR3 sequence: CASSWTGLANEQFF. CDR3 nucleotides: TGTGCCAGTAGTTGGACAGGGCTGGCCAATGAGCAGTTCTTC.

The CDR3 DNA reads TGTGCCAGCAGCCAAGAGCAGTCCAGCGGGGGCTACGAGCAGTACTTC. This sequence encodes CASSQEQSSGGYEQYF. V and J are TRBV4-2 and TRBJ2-7, with 8 nucleotides matching TRBD2. The J segment lost 3 bases and the V segment lost 0 bases, leaving 7 bases of the junction unmatched. Germline V gene lookup returns CDR1 LGHNA and CDR2 YNFKEQ. This CDR3 region has 16 residues.

The V and J genes are TRBV6-6 and TRBJ1-4; D unresolved. The CDR3 totals 13 residues. Deletions cut 2 bases from V and 5 bases from J, with 6 bases between. Looked up from germline, CDR1 is MNHNY and CDR2 is SVGAGI (reference sequence). The chain's CDR3 is CASSYPDNEKLFF. CDR3 coding DNA: TGTGCCAGCAGTTACCCGGACAATGAAAAACTGTTTTTT.

This CDR3 reads CASSLSGTGLGNYGYTF. Written as DNA, the CDR3 is TGTGCCAGCAGTTTATCCGGGACAGGGTTAGGGAACTATGGCTACACCTTC. The gene calls are TRBV28 and TRBJ1-2, with 9 bases matching TRBD1. The germline gives CDR1 MDHEN, CDR2 SYDVKM. V shed 1 base, J shed 2 bases, and the junction held 8 bases outside the gene matches. This CDR3 is built from 17 residues.

The J gene is TRBJ2-3, the V gene TRBV6-4; either TRBD1 or TRBD2 may fit D (7 bases each). V shed 6 bases and J shed 1 base, with 14 bases lying between them. The V gene's germline CDR1 is MRHNA and CDR2 SNTAGT. The CDR3 is 15 amino acids. Written as DNA, the CDR3 is TGTGCCAGCAGCGTGGGGGGGACAGGCACAGATACGCAGTATTTT. This codes for CASSVGGTGTDTQYF.

The V gene is TRBV28, the J gene TRBJ2-7, with 9 bases matching TRBD1. This CDR3 contains 14 residues. V lost 5 bases and J lost 6; bases outside the gene matches: 8. CDR1 and CDR2 (germline): MDHEN, SYDVKM. CDR3 bases: TGTGCCAGCAGTCTTACCGGGACAGGGCGCGAGCAGTACTTC. Protein product: CASSLTGTGREQYF.

The chain has TRBV7-8 and TRBJ2-5, with 7 bases that match TRBD2. Germline CDR1 and CDR2: SGHVS and FQNEAQ. CDR3 length: 15 amino acids. V lost 3 bases and J lost 2; bases outside the gene matches: 6. The DNA of the CDR3 is TGTGCCAGCAGCTTCGGATCTAGCGGTCAAGAGACCCAGTACTTC. This codes for CASSFGSSGQETQYF. Drawing the rest from reference TRBV7-8 and TRBJ2-5, the complete variable domain is GAGVSQSPRYKVAKRGQDVALRCDPISGHVSLFWYQQALGQGPEFLTYFQNEAQLDKSGLPSDRFFAERPEGSVSTLKIQRTQQEDSAVYLCASSFGSSGQETQYFGPGTRLLVL.

CDR3: CASSRNTGDEQYF. Here the CDR3 DNA reads TGCGCCAGCAGCAGAAACACAGGGGACGAGCAGTACTTC. This chain links TRBV5-1 with TRBJ2-7; 7 bases map to TRBD1. CDR3 length equals 13 residues. The germline CDR1 and CDR2 sequences are SGHRS and YFSETQ. Losses at the gene ends were 4 bases for V and 5 bases for J; bases not matched to a gene: 6.

The chain uses TRBV28 and TRBJ2-3; TRBD2 matches at 8 bases. CDR3 length: 17 amino acids. Germline V gene lookup returns CDR1 MDHEN and CDR2 SYDVKM. The trim removed 5 bases at V and 1 base at J, leaving 11 bases unmatched. CDR3 protein: CASSPPSGGVGTDTQYF. The CDR3 DNA reads TGTGCCAGCAGTCCTCCGTCGGGAGGGGTCGGCACAGATACGCAGTATTTT.